The rows below give T cell receptor beta chains drawn from one sample of a study of siplizumab effects on memory and regulatory T cells. TCRdb's table, derived via immunoSEQ multiplex PCR, lists solely in-frame clones and lacks some. Here the sample spans 75,000 to 100,000 clones, 94% being singletons. Sequencing used non-Treg CD4+ T cells sorted from blood. The receptors here all came from a human donor in good health. Each CDR3 is given without its conserved first and last residue. Size is omitted from some rows. Given values are once, few, many or a class for expanded clones.

-,TRBV5-5,TRBJ1-5,ASSSEDRVGDQPQH
-,TRBV7-2,TRBJ2-3,ASSSRRAGDTQY
once,TRBV15,TRBJ1-5,ATSSGGPPQH
-,TRBV30,TRBJ2-6,AWKNSGANVLT
once,TRBV9,TRBJ2-2,ASSVALAGVDTGELF
-,TRBV10-2,TRBJ2-5,ASSEEVAGETQY
-,TRBV7-2,TRBJ2-7,ASSNRDGSYEQY
-,TRBV7-2,TRBJ2-2,ASSLPPSWFTGELF
-,TRBV9,TRBJ1-1,ASSVGAVRNTEAF
once,TRBV6-4,TRBJ1-2,ASSDSPGQGGGYT
-,TRBV2,TRBJ1-1,ASSEGVFTEAF
once,TRBV5-6,TRBJ1-2,ASSPGTGYLNYGYT
-,TRBV7-8,TRBJ2-1,ASSLVRFGQDEQF
-,TRBV9,TRBJ1-1,ASSVAQGLDTEAF
-,TRBV5-1,TRBJ2-1,ASSLQAGIYNEQF
once,TRBV19,TRBJ1-2,ASSIDSGSKYYGYT
-,TRBV4-3,TRBJ2-4,ASSQEGSKNIQY
once,TRBV11-1,TRBJ1-1,ASSHISDTEAF
-,TRBV6-1,TRBJ1-1,ASSEGPLGLAEAF
-,TRBV5-1,TRBJ2-1,ASSGTAALRNEQF
-,TRBV5-4,TRBJ1-1,ASSLQDPNTEAF
-,TRBV7-9,TRBJ2-3,ASSLERTGTQY
-,TRBV27,TRBJ2-2,ASSYGTVTGELF
-,TRBV19,TRBJ1-1,ASSMRAGLMTEAF
-,TRBV9,TRBJ2-2,ASSVEGLTGELF
-,TRBV4-2,TRBJ2-5,ASSQESTETQY
-,TRBV7-9,TRBJ2-5,ASSPPGETQY
-,TRBV9,TRBJ1-1,ASSVSPGQGTEAF
-,TRBV11-3,TRBJ2-3,ASSPLGGGLPDTQY
-,TRBV4-1,TRBJ1-1,ASSQSGQGNTEAF
-,TRBV7-3,TRBJ2-3,ASSRMGGRTDTQY
-,TRBV2,TRBJ1-3,ASSEGPRAGNTIY
once,TRBV5-1,TRBJ2-5,ASSKPQETQY
-,TRBV10-1,TRBJ2-2,ASSELAGDYTGELF
-,TRBV6-6,TRBJ1-1,ASSYDLDITEAF
-,TRBV11-3,TRBJ1-1,ASSSGPDTEAF
-,TRBV5-6,TRBJ2-7,ASRQGQNTYEQY
-,TRBV7-2,TRBJ2-6,ASSFPGRGGANVLT
once,TRBV6-5,TRBJ2-1,ASSAVLAVNEQF
-,TRBV5-4,TRBJ1-1,ASSPRQNLNEKAF
-,TRBV5-4,TRBJ2-7,ASSYPGVGQGIYEQY